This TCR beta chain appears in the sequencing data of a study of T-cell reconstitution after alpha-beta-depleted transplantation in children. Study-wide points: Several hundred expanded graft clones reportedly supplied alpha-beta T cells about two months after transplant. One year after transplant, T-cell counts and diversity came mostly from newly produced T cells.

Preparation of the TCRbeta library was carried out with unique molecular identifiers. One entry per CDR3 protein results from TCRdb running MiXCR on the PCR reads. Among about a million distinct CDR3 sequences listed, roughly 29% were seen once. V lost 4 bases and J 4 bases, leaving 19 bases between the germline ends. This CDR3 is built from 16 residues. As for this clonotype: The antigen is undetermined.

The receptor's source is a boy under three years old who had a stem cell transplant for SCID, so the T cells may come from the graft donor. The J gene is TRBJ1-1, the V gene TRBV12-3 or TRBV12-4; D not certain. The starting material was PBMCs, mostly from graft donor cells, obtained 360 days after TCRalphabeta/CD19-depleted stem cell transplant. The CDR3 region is CASSSGRPGKGTEAFF. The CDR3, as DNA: TGTGCCAGCAGTTCTGGACGCCCAGGAAAGGGCACTGAAGCTTTCTTT.